The 19 T cell receptor beta chains presented below share a single source sample, sequenced in a study of T cell changes during pregnancy in multiple sclerosis. The data were produced by immunoSEQ multiplex PCR, yet TCRdb's version contains in-frame clones alone and is incomplete. The table shows under 50,000 clones, with 90% to 95% occurring only once. Material: CD4+ T cells from peripheral blood mononuclear cells, obtained after pregnancy. These receptors were taken from a female donor with multiple sclerosis, enrolled in a pregnancy study.

The chain joins TRBV9 to TRBJ2-7; tentatively, D is TRBD2 (6 bases). The CDR3 length is 17 residues. The V and J ends lost 0 bases and 1 base respectively, with 17 bases between them. Germline CDR1 and CDR2: SGDLS and YYNGEE. CDR3 region: CASSVAGGIGGSYEQYF. The CDR3, as DNA: TGTGCCAGCAGCGTAGCTGGGGGGATAGGTGGTTCCTACGAGCAGTACTTC.

V and J are TRBV5-1 and TRBJ2-7, with 7 positions matching TRBD2. CDR3 length: 14 amino acids. V shed 6 bases and J 2 bases; nucleotides not matched to a gene: 8. Germline CDR1 reads SGHRS; CDR2 reads YFSETQ. The CDR3 bases are TGCGCCAGCACCCCTAGTGGGGGGGCCTACGAGCAGTACTTC. Encoded protein: CASTPSGGAYEQYF.

This sequence joins TRBV15 and TRBJ2-7; tentative D call: TRBD2 (6 bases). The CDR3 length is 17 residues. Germline V gene data show CDR1 as LNHNV and CDR2 as YYDKDF (reference sequence). Trimming shortened V by 1 base and J by 2 bases, and 18 bases separated the two germline ends. CDR3 region: CATSRVSGSTTPYEQYF. CDR3 nucleotides: TGTGCCACCAGCAGAGTTAGCGGTTCCACCACGCCCTACGAGCAGTACTTC.

This clone appeared once. This chain joins TRBV7-2 and TRBJ2-1, with D maybe TRBD1 (6 bases). The germline V and J ends were trimmed by 1 base and 7 bases, with 11 bases remaining between them. This CDR3 contains 14 residues. Germline lookup yields CDR1 SGHTA and CDR2 FQGNSA. Here the CDR3 reads CASSLVPGANEQFF. DNA for the CDR3: TGTGCCAGCAGCTTAGTTCCAGGGGCGAATGAGCAGTTCTTC.

The chain has TRBV11-2 and TRBJ1-6, with no clear D. The V gene lost 1 base and the J gene lost 7 bases, with 14 bases spanning the gap. CDR1 and CDR2 (germline): SGHAT, FQNNGV. The CDR3 covers 16 residues. For the CDR3, the DNA is TGTGCCAGCAGCTTAGGGAGCGGGGTTAGGAATTCACCCCTCCACTTT. Encoded protein: CASSLGSGVRNSPLHF.

J is TRBJ2-3 and V is TRBV14; 7 nucleotides match TRBD1. The CDR3 runs to 15 residues. Germline V gene sequence: CDR1 SGHDN, CDR2 FVKESK. Trimming at V came to 3 bases and at J to 6 bases, leaving 9 bases not matched to a gene. The CDR3 here is CASSHQRGQADTQYF. As DNA, the CDR3 is TGTGCCAGCAGCCATCAGAGGGGGCAGGCGGATACGCAGTATTTT.

This chain joins TRBV5-5 and TRBJ2-2; no definite D call. The CDR3 has 14 residues. Per germline, CDR1 SGHKS and CDR2 YYEKEE (reference sequence). The germline V and J ends were trimmed by 9 bases and 0 bases, with 12 bases remaining between them. The chain's CDR3 is CATEITANTGELFF. The CDR3 region has the DNA TGTGCCACCGAGATCACAGCGAACACCGGGGAGCTGTTTTTT.

The genes are TRBV5-4 and TRBJ1-4, with 8 bases lining up with TRBD1. The CDR3 spans 16 residues. Germline assignment: CDR1 SGHNT and CDR2 YYREEE (reference sequence). With 4 bases clipped from V and 4 bases from J, the junction kept 9 bases outside the gene matches. The CDR3 region has the DNA TGTGCCAGCAGCCCAACCGACAGGGGAGTTAATGAAAAACTGTTTTTT. Translation: CASSPTDRGVNEKLFF.

Only one count was recorded for this clone. Compared with germline, one end of the junction differs, possibly owing to a read error. CDR3 amino acids: CASSLGGGRDTQYF. CDR3 nucleotides: TGTGCTAGCAGCTTAGGAGGGGGAAGAGATACGCAGTATTTT. The rearrangement uses TRBV7-7 and TRBJ2-3; the D gene could be TRBD1 or TRBD2 (6 bases each). CDR3 length: 14 amino acids. Per germline, CDR1 SSHAT and CDR2 FNYEAQ (reference sequence).

The chain combines TRBV5-1 with TRBJ2-3, with TRBD2 identical over 9 bases. The germline V gene has CDR1 SGHRS and CDR2 YFSETQ. The CDR3 spans 16 residues. Germline trimming cut 1 base from V and 1 base from J; bases unmatched to any gene: 4. The CDR3 DNA follows: TGCGCCAGCAGCTTGTCTAGCGGGGTGGGCACAGATACGCAGTATTTT. Translation: CASSLSSGVGTDTQYF.

This clone appeared a single time. The gene calls are TRBV18 and TRBJ2-1, with 10 bases lining up with TRBD1. Germline loops: CDR1 KGHSH, CDR2 LQKENI. The CDR3 is 15 residues long. With 4 bases clipped from V and 5 bases from J, the junction kept 5 bases outside the gene matches. The CDR3 loop is CASSHPGQGNNEQFF. The CDR3 region has the DNA TGTGCCAGCTCACATCCGGGACAGGGGAACAATGAGCAGTTCTTC.

V is TRBV23-1 and J is TRBJ1-2; weak D call: TRBD1 (5 bases). TRBV23-1 is known as an ORF, though its function is uncertain. The CDR3 is 16 residues long. Trimming stripped 0 bases from V and 4 bases from J, with 15 bases between. The CDR3 DNA reads as TGCGCCAGCAGTCAATCGAGGACACCTCACGGCTATGGCTACACCTTC. Amino acid sequence: CASSQSRTPHGYGYTF.

The chain links TRBV19 to TRBJ1-3; TRBD1 agrees at 10 bases. The CDR3 extends over 15 amino acids. The junction had 2 bases not matched to a gene; V was cut back by 4 bases and J by 2 bases. The germline gives CDR1 LNHDA, CDR2 SQIVND (reference sequence). CDR3 protein: CASSTGTGAGNTIYF. For the CDR3, the DNA is TGTGCCAGTAGTACCGGGACAGGGGCTGGAAACACCATATATTTT.

The J gene is TRBJ1-3, the V gene TRBV5-6; 11 nucleotides line up with TRBD1. Per germline, CDR1 SGHDT and CDR2 YYEEEE. J gave up 4 bases and V 0 bases, and 3 bases lay outside the gene matches. The CDR3 contains 16 residues. The CDR3 DNA reads as TGTGCCAGCAGCTTGGGGACAGGGGGCTTCGGAAACACCATATATTTT. Its protein product is CASSLGTGGFGNTIYF.

This chain connects TRBV27 to TRBJ1-5; no definite D call. V was cut by 4 bases and J by 9 bases, with 10 bases left in between. Per germline, CDR1 MNHEY and CDR2 SMNVEV (reference sequence). This CDR3 is built from 12 residues. Here the CDR3 DNA reads TGTGCCAGCAGTTCCGTATCCGGGCCCCAGCATTTT. The encoded protein is CASSSVSGPQHF.

The chain joins TRBV5-1 to TRBJ2-5; possibly TRBD1 for D (6 bases). V gave up 4 bases and J gave up 1 base, with 11 bases separating them. Per germline, CDR1 SGHRS and CDR2 YFSETQ. The CDR3 contains 14 residues. CDR3 loop: CASSRTGSQETQYF. The CDR3 DNA follows: TGCGCCAGCAGCCGCACAGGGTCCCAAGAGACCCAGTACTTC.

Worth noting for this clone: Mismatch with germline at one junction end may stem from a read error. The chain employs TRBV7-7 and TRBJ2-2; 7 bases line up with TRBD1. The CDR3 is made up of 14 amino acids. Germline CDR1 is SSHAT and CDR2 is FNYEAQ (reference sequence). The CDR3 region is CASSNRGNTGELFF. DNA for the CDR3: TGTGCTAGCAGCAACAGGGGGAACACCGGGGAGCTGTTTTTT.

V gene TRBV6-1 combines with J gene TRBJ2-1, with TRBD2 identical over 7 bases. J lost 3 bases, V lost 2 bases, and 10 bases had no gene match. The CDR3 spans 17 residues. Germline V CDR1 and CDR2: MNHNS, SASEGT. CDR3: CASSEMERGGNYNEQFF. CDR3 bases: TGTGCCAGCAGTGAAATGGAGCGGGGAGGAAACTACAATGAGCAGTTCTTC.

The chain links TRBV27 to TRBJ2-7, with D tentatively TRBD2 (5 bases). CDR3 length: 13 residues. From germline, CDR1 is MNHEY and CDR2 SMNVEV (reference sequence). Trimming pared 6 bases from V and 0 bases from J, leaving 9 bases between. CDR3: CASRAGPSYEQYF. DNA for the CDR3: TGTGCCAGCAGGGCGGGTCCCTCCTACGAGCAGTACTTC.